The 14 T cell receptor beta chains in this list originate from one sample, sequenced in a study of cytomegalovirus exposure and HLA in healthy donors. Sequenced by immunoSEQ multiplex PCR; TCRdb stores in-frame clones only, minus some. The table shows about 100,000 clones, with approximately 94% occurring only once. The source material was PBMCs. These receptors were taken from a woman younger than 30 in good health and CMV-seronegative.

The chain employs TRBV9 and TRBJ1-6; unclear D gene. CDR3 size: 14 residues. Germline-derived CDR1 and CDR2 are SGDLS and YYNGEE. Between the trimmed V and J ends, which lost 0 bases and 5 bases, there was a span of 6 bases. CDR3 in amino acids: CASSVGVDNSPLHF. CDR3 in DNA: TGTGCCAGCAGCGTAGGTGTAGATAATTCACCCCTCCACTTT. The full variable domain, in which reference TRBV9 and TRBJ1-6 provide the parts outside the CDR3, is DSGVTQTPKHLITATGQRVTLRCSPRSGDLSVYWYQQSLDQGLQFLIQYYNGEERAKGNILERFSAQQFPDLHSELNLSSLELGDSALYFCASSVGVDNSPLHFGNGTRLTVT.

The V and J genes are TRBV5-6 and TRBJ1-5, with TRBD1 as a possible D gene (6 bases). Trimming stripped 4 bases from V and 1 base from J, with 9 bases between. The CDR3 is 14 amino acids. Germline CDR1 and CDR2: SGHDT and YYEEEE. The CDR3 region has the DNA TGTGCCAGCAGCCAGACAGGAAGCAATCAGCCCCAGCATTTT. Protein sequence: CASSQTGSNQPQHF. The variable domain in full, completed from reference TRBV5-6 and TRBJ1-5, reads DAGVTQSPTHLIKTRGQQVTLRCSPKSGHDTVSWYQQALGQGPQFIFQYYEEEERQRGNFPDRFSGHQFPNYSSELNVNALLLGDSALYLCASSQTGSNQPQHFGDGTRLSIL.

With respect to this clone: At one end, the junction sequence differs from germline, possibly due to a read error. V usage is TRBV7-7 and J usage is TRBJ2-5, with 9 bases matching TRBD2. The CDR3 runs 16 residues. Germline lookup yields CDR1 SSHAT and CDR2 FNYEAQ (reference sequence). CDR3 sequence reads: CASSLRASGASETQYF. CDR3 DNA: TGTGCTAGCAGCTTAAGGGCTAGCGGGGCTTCGGAGACCCAGTACTTC.

The genes are TRBV15 and TRBJ2-3; 9 bases are shared with TRBD1. The CDR3 is made up of 15 amino acids. Germline V gene sequence: CDR1 LNHNV, CDR2 YYDKDF (reference sequence). V gave up 1 base and J gave up 2 bases; unmatched junction bases: 1. CDR3 region: CATSRGDRDTDTQYF. The CDR3 region has the DNA TGTGCCACCAGCAGAGGGGACAGGGACACAGATACGCAGTATTTT.

The chain combines TRBV27 with TRBJ2-7; TRBD2 agrees at 9 bases. There are 14 residues in the CDR3. CDR1 is MNHEY and CDR2 is SMNVEV in the germline V gene (reference sequence). V was pared by 8 bases and J by 7 bases, with 12 bases of the junction left unmatched. The CDR3 is CASSQGTSPWEQYF. The CDR3, as DNA: TGTGCCAGCTCCCAGGGGACTAGCCCTTGGGAGCAGTACTTC.

The rearrangement joins TRBV6-1 to TRBJ1-1; 7 positions match TRBD1. Germline CDR1 is MNHNS and CDR2 is SASEGT. This CDR3 is built from 13 residues. The J segment lost 3 bases and the V segment lost 9 bases, leaving 7 bases of the junction unmatched. CDR3 coding DNA: TGTGCCAGTCGCCGGGACAGTTACACTGAAGCTTTCTTT. Its translation: CASRRDSYTEAFF.

The chain has TRBV4-1 and TRBJ2-1; 9 positions agree with TRBD2. Germline V gene data show CDR1 as MGHRA and CDR2 as YSYEKL. CDR3 length: 13 amino acids. V dropped 2 bases and J dropped 10; count of bases not matched to a gene: 3. The CDR3 sequence is CASSQLLAGEQFF. CDR3 nucleotides: TGCGCCAGCAGCCAACTCCTAGCGGGGGAGCAGTTCTTC.

The chain recombines TRBV9 with TRBJ2-1; TRBD2 matches at 11 bases. This CDR3 region has 15 residues. J lost 10 bases, V lost 0 bases, and 6 bases had no gene match. Germline CDR1 and CDR2: SGDLS and YYNGEE. The CDR3 loop reads CASSVGLAGLGEQFF. The CDR3 DNA follows: TGTGCCAGCAGCGTAGGACTAGCGGGGTTGGGGGAGCAGTTCTTC.

This chain connects TRBV19 to TRBJ1-1; 8 nucleotides align to TRBD1. CDR3 length equals 14 residues. Germline-derived CDR1 and CDR2 are LNHDA and SQIVND (reference sequence). Trimming cost V 7 bases and J 4 bases; bases outside gene matches: 8. CDR3 loop: CASMDRALGTEAFF. CDR3 bases: TGTGCCAGTATGGACAGGGCTTTGGGCACTGAAGCTTTCTTT.

The CDR3 region has the DNA TGTGCCAGCAGCTTAGCGGGACAGTTCGATCCTAGCCGCTCCTACGAGCAGTACTTC. As protein: CASSLAGQFDPSRSYEQYF. The V gene is TRBV7-6, the J gene TRBJ2-7, with 7 bases fitting TRBD1. V trimming: 0 bases; J trimming: 0 bases; junction bases outside the gene matches: 14. Germline lookup yields CDR1 SGHVS and CDR2 FNYEAQ. The CDR3 sequence is 19 residues long.

This rearrangement joins TRBV29-1 to TRBJ2-7, with TRBD1 matching over 9 bases. Trimming cost V 0 bases and J 3 bases; bases outside gene matches: 6. The germline V gene encodes CDR1 SQVTM and CDR2 ANQGSEA. The CDR3 has 15 amino acids. This CDR3 reads CSVEEQNRGHYEQYF. CDR3 nucleotide sequence: TGCAGCGTTGAAGAGCAGAACAGGGGGCACTACGAGCAGTACTTC.

The V call is TRBV5-1, the J call TRBJ2-1; 7 bases agree with TRBD1. Germline V gene sequence: CDR1 SGHRS, CDR2 YFSETQ. This CDR3 region has 14 residues. The trim removed 4 bases at V and 8 bases at J, leaving 9 bases unmatched. Here the CDR3 reads CASSETGSRDEQFF. The CDR3, as DNA: TGCGCCAGCAGCGAGACAGGGTCCAGGGATGAGCAGTTCTTC.

The V gene is TRBV27, the J gene TRBJ2-1; D gene uncertain. The CDR3 runs 16 residues. The V gene's germline CDR1 is MNHEY and CDR2 SMNVEV (reference sequence). V shed 4 bases and J shed 0 bases, with 13 bases lying between them. CDR3 nucleotide sequence: TGTGCCAGCAGTTCCTTTTATGAGCGCTCCTACAATGAGCAGTTCTTC. This codes for CASSSFYERSYNEQFF.

The J gene is TRBJ1-2, the V gene TRBV5-4, with 8 bases matching TRBD1. Germline CDR1 SGHNT, CDR2 YYREEE (reference sequence). The CDR3 has 16 amino acids. V gave up 4 bases and J gave up 2 bases; unmatched junction bases: 10. This CDR3 reads CASSPGGDLLNYGYTF. The CDR3 DNA follows: TGTGCCAGCAGCCCAGGGGGCGACTTGCTGAACTATGGCTACACCTTC.